This T cell receptor beta chain was recovered during a study of siplizumab effects on memory and regulatory T cells. Data came from immunoSEQ multiplex PCR; TCRdb stores just in-frame clones and leaves some out. The sample consists of roughly 100,000 clones, about 90% of them appearing once. Study outcomes and limitations: An assignable phenotype, naive or memory, was missing from roughly 83-96% of proliferating CD4+ or CD8+ clones. It seemed that naive T cells were more diverse than memory cells and were major contributors to the alloresponse. Just a small share of alloreactive clones was traced back to unstimulated subsets.

This clone was found once. What it recognizes is unknown. This CDR3 spans 14 amino acids. Germline V gene lookup returns CDR1 SGHRS and CDR2 YFSETQ. The J segment lost 4 bases and the V segment lost 4 bases, leaving 7 bases of the junction unmatched. The material sequenced was CD4+ T cells sorted from blood. This TCR derives from a human donor in good health. V is TRBV5-1 and J is TRBJ1-1; TRBD1 matches 7 bases. Here the CDR3 DNA reads TGCGCCAGCAGCAGTTCGGGGACAGCCACTGAAGCTTTCTTT. Residues: CASSSSGTATEAFF.